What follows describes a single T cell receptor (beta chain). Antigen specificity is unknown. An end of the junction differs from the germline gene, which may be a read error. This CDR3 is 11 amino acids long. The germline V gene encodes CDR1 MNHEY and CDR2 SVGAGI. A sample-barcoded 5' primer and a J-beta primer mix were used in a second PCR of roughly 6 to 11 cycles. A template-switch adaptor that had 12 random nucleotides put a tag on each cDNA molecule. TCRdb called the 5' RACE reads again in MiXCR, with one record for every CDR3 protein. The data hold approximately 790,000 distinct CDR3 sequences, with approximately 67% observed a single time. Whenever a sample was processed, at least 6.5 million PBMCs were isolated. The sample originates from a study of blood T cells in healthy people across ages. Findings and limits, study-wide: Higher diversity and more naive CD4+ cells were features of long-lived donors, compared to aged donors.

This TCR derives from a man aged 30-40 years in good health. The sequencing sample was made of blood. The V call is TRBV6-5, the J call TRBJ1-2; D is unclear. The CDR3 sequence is CASSDSSGYTF. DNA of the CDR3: TGTGCCAGCAGTGACTCAAGTGGCTACACCTTC.